These 22 T cell receptor beta chains share one sample of origin, sequenced in a study of cytomegalovirus exposure and HLA in healthy donors. Primers for the PCR totalled 60 Vbeta and 13 Jbeta. Clones were sequenced by immunoSEQ multiplex PCR, and TCRdb holds only the in-frame ones, with some missing. The data contain 250,000 or so clones, about 90% of them singletons. Sequencing was performed on PBMCs. These receptors were collected from a girl aged 2-10 years in good health and CMV-seronegative.

This clone has only one observation. The chain uses TRBV6-4 and TRBJ2-7; D not certain. V was cut by 3 bases and J by 6 bases, with 12 bases left in between. CDR3 length: 13 amino acids. Germline V gene data show CDR1 as MRHNA and CDR2 as SNTAGT. The DNA for the CDR3 is TGTGCCAGCAGTGAGCTACCCACCGGCGAGCAGTACTTC. This codes for CASSELPTGEQYF.

This rearrangement joins TRBV6-5 to TRBJ2-5; perhaps TRBD1 as D (6 bases). TRBJ2-7 explains the end of the DNA better; the J call may be wrong. Germline V lookup: CDR1 MNHEY, CDR2 SVGAGI. The CDR3 covers 14 residues. The CDR3 sequence: CASSYQGSTYEQYF. The CDR3 region has the DNA TGTGCCAGCAGTTACCAGGGGTCCACCTACGAGCAGTACTTC.

The CDR3 DNA is TGTGCCATCAGTGAGTTACTAGCGGGAGAAGACGAGCAGTACTTC. Encoded protein: CAISELLAGEDEQYF. The rearrangement uses TRBV10-3 and TRBJ2-7; TRBD2 agrees at 11 bases. This CDR3 is built from 15 residues. V was pared by 1 base and J by 5 bases, with 4 bases of the junction left unmatched. The germline CDR1 and CDR2 sequences are ENHRY and SYGVKD.

V gene TRBV6-1 combines with J gene TRBJ2-7; 9 bases agree with TRBD2. CDR3 length equals 16 residues. V shed 1 base and J 9 bases; nucleotides not matched to a gene: 13. Germline V gives CDR1 MNHNS, CDR2 SASEGT. The CDR3: CASSEVPSLAGYRQYF. The CDR3 nucleotides read TGTGCCAGCAGTGAAGTGCCGTCGCTAGCGGGATACCGGCAGTACTTC.

The chain employs TRBV4-2 and TRBJ2-7; D is perhaps TRBD2 (6 bases). Trimming left V 4 bases short and J 3 bases short, with 16 bases between. CDR3 length: 15 residues. CDR1 and CDR2 (germline): LGHNA, YNFKEQ. CDR3 DNA sequence: TGTGCCAGCAGCCCGGGCAGGGACTTAGGCTACGAGCAGTACTTC. It encodes CASSPGRDLGYEQYF.

The CDR3 bases are TGTGCCAGCAGGGGGGTTGGCGGGGGGTGGAACACCGGGGAGCTGTTTTTT. Translated: CASRGVGGGWNTGELFF. V and J are TRBV2 and TRBJ2-2; 8 bases match TRBD2. The trim removed 6 bases at V and 1 base at J, leaving 10 bases unmatched. Germline CDR1 and CDR2: SNHLY and FYNNEI. The CDR3 runs 17 residues.

This clone is a singleton in its sample. The chain combines TRBV7-2 with TRBJ2-7; 7 nucleotides line up with TRBD2. V dropped 3 bases and J dropped 7; count of bases not matched to a gene: 9. The CDR3 consists of 14 residues. Germline values: CDR1 SGHTA, CDR2 FQGNSA. CDR3 in amino acids: CASSLFGREKEQYF. The CDR3 region has the DNA TGTGCCAGCAGCTTGTTTGGGCGGGAGAAAGAGCAGTACTTC.

The rearrangement uses TRBV5-6 and TRBJ2-3; 14 bases line up with TRBD2. The junction had 7 bases not matched to a gene; V was cut back by 2 bases and J by 2 bases. The germline V gene encodes CDR1 SGHDT and CDR2 YYEEEE. The CDR3 sequence is 18 residues long. The chain's CDR3 is CASSLGWTSGGPTDTQYF. The CDR3 region has the DNA TGTGCCAGCAGCTTAGGGTGGACTAGCGGGGGGCCCACAGATACGCAGTATTTT.

V is TRBV18 and J is TRBJ2-7, with D maybe TRBD2 (6 bases). V was cut by 3 bases and J by 5 bases, with 11 bases left in between. Per the germline V gene, CDR1 is KGHSH and CDR2 is LQKENI. The CDR3 sequence is 13 residues long. CDR3 sequence reads: CASSPPLAHEQYF. The CDR3 nucleotides are TGTGCCAGCTCACCTCCACTAGCCCACGAGCAGTACTTC.

The count of this clone is one. The chain links TRBV19 to TRBJ1-5, with no clear D. V lost 3 bases, J lost 4 bases, and 10 bases lay in between. CDR3 length: 14 residues. Germline CDR1 reads LNHDA; CDR2 reads SQIVND (reference sequence). The chain's CDR3 is CASSIPGKNQPQHF. CDR3 nucleotide sequence: TGTGCCAGTAGTATTCCCGGTAAAAATCAGCCCCAGCATTTT.

The chain carries TRBV7-6 and TRBJ2-1; D is unresolved. Trimming took off 1 base at V and 4 bases at J, with 14 bases between the two ends. The V gene's germline CDR1 is SGHVS and CDR2 FNYEAQ. There are 16 residues in the CDR3. CDR3: CASSLVRALNYNEQFF. The CDR3 DNA is TGTGCCAGCAGCTTAGTTAGAGCGTTAAATTACAATGAGCAGTTCTTC.

The genes are TRBV27 and TRBJ2-3; perhaps TRBD2 as D (5 bases). Trimming pared 5 bases from V and 5 bases from J, leaving 14 bases between. This CDR3 comprises 14 residues. Germline CDR1 reads MNHEY; CDR2 reads SMNVEV (reference sequence). CDR3 coding DNA: TGTGCCAGCAGTCTAGCTTACACTAGAGATACGCAGTATTTT. Translated, it gives CASSLAYTRDTQYF.

The chain employs TRBV11-1 and TRBJ2-5; D gene ambiguous. Germline values: CDR1 SGHAT, CDR2 FQDESV (reference sequence). The V end was cut by 3 bases, the J end by 5 bases, with 13 bases between. This CDR3 spans 14 amino acids. The CDR3 loop is CASSLRVNVETQYF. The CDR3 coding sequence is TGTGCCAGCAGCTTGCGAGTCAATGTGGAGACCCAGTACTTC.

The chain carries TRBV5-6 and TRBJ2-2, with TRBD1 matching 11 bases. Germline loops: CDR1 SGHDT, CDR2 YYEEEE. The CDR3 is 17 amino acids. With 5 bases clipped from V and 7 bases from J, the junction kept 13 bases outside the gene matches. CDR3 sequence reads: CASRSSPGQGVVGELFF. The CDR3 DNA sequence: TGTGCCAGCAGATCCTCCCCGGGACAGGGGGTAGTCGGGGAGCTGTTTTTT.

The chain is built from TRBV11-2 and TRBJ2-7; 14 nucleotides agree with TRBD2. In germline, CDR1 is SGHAT, CDR2 FQNNGV. The CDR3 has 16 residues. The V and J ends lost 5 bases and 6 bases, in that order; junction bases with no gene match: 9. The CDR3 DNA reads TGTGCCAGCAGCCCGGGACTAGCGGGAGTGCAGGGCGAGCAGTACTTC. Translation gives CASSPGLAGVQGEQYF.

The J gene is TRBJ2-7, the V gene TRBV14, with D unclear. The CDR3 loop spans 15 amino acids. V lost 1 base and J lost 5, with 15 bases in between. Germline V gene sequence: CDR1 SGHDN, CDR2 FVKESK. CDR3 sequence reads: CASSQAGNLRDEQYF. The CDR3, as DNA: TGTGCCAGCAGCCAAGCTGGAAACCTTCGGGACGAGCAGTACTTC. Complete variable domain (other parts from reference TRBV14 and TRBJ2-7): EAGVTQFPSHSVIEKGQTVTLRCDPISGHDNLYWYRRVMGKEIKFLLHFVKESKQDESGMPNNRFLAERTGGTYSTLKVQPAELEDSGVYFCASSQAGNLRDEQYFGPGTRLTVT.

The CDR3 region has the DNA TGTGCCAGCAGTCCCCGACAGGGAACCTACGAGCAGTACTTC. As protein: CASSPRQGTYEQYF. The V call is TRBV28, the J call TRBJ2-7; 7 bases match TRBD1. The CDR3 contains 14 residues. Germline V gene sequence: CDR1 MDHEN, CDR2 SYDVKM. The trim removed 5 bases at V and 2 bases at J, leaving 6 bases unmatched.

In this sample, this clone turned up a few times. The chain recombines TRBV6-1 with TRBJ1-2; D not resolved. Germline V gene data show CDR1 as MNHNS and CDR2 as SASEGT. Trimming removed 2 bases at V and 0 bases at J, with 10 bases between. The CDR3 is 15 residues long. CDR3 sequence (DNA): TGTGCCAGCAGTGAAATCACTCTAGCTAACTATGGCTACACCTTC. Amino acids: CASSEITLANYGYTF.

This sequence joins TRBV9 and TRBJ2-7; 11 bases match TRBD2. CDR1 and CDR2 from the germline V gene are SGDLS and YYNGEE. The CDR3 contains 17 residues. V was clipped by 3 bases and J by 5 bases; unmatched bases: 13. CDR3 in amino acids: CASSGQPTSGGFHEQYF. The CDR3 coding sequence is TGTGCCAGCAGCGGGCAACCAACTAGCGGGGGTTTCCACGAGCAGTACTTC.

The rearrangement uses TRBV29-1 and TRBJ2-1, with D tentatively TRBD2 (6 bases). V lost 4 bases and J lost 0, with 10 bases in between. The V gene's germline CDR1 is SQVTM and CDR2 ANQGSEA. The CDR3 runs to 14 residues. The CDR3 protein is CSVGGASSYNEQFF. The CDR3 DNA reads as TGCAGCGTTGGCGGGGCAAGCTCCTACAATGAGCAGTTCTTC.

The chain joins TRBV7-2 to TRBJ2-1; D is perhaps TRBD2 (6 bases). The CDR3 is made up of 14 amino acids. Germline V gives CDR1 SGHTA, CDR2 FQGNSA. The ends were cut back, 0 bases at V and 4 bases at J, with 7 bases in the middle. The CDR3 sequence: CASSLAGGYNEQFF. The CDR3 DNA is TGTGCCAGCAGCTTAGCGGGAGGATACAATGAGCAGTTCTTC.

This sequence joins TRBV6-1 and TRBJ1-5; 7 positions match TRBD1. The trim removed 1 base at V and 4 bases at J, leaving 4 bases unmatched. Germline CDR1 and CDR2: MNHNS and SASEGT. This CDR3 is 15 amino acids long. In DNA form, the CDR3 reads TGTGCCAGCAGTGAAGGAACAGGGGTAAATCAGCCCCAGCATTTT. Residues: CASSEGTGVNQPQHF.